The 27 T cell receptor beta chains in this list originate from one sample, sequenced in a study of PD-L1 blockade in urothelial cancer. Assay used: immunoSEQ multiplex PCR; TCRdb lists only in-frame clones, some missing. The sample consists of more than 35,000 clones, more than 75% of them appearing once. Time point: peripheral blood 6 weeks after treatment start. The source material was PBMCs, sampled around atezolizumab (anti-PD-L1) treatment. These receptor sequences come from a man in his 60s with urothelial cancer.

The chain uses TRBV7-9 and TRBJ1-1, with 9 bases identical to TRBD1. CDR1 and CDR2 from the germline V gene are SEHNR and FQNEAQ (reference sequence). The J segment lost 7 bases and the V segment lost 1 base, leaving 4 bases of the junction unmatched. The CDR3 is made up of 14 amino acids. Written as DNA, the CDR3 is TGTGCCAGCAGCTTAGGGGGACAGGGTATTGAAGCTTTCTTT. This sequence encodes CASSLGGQGIEAFF. Full variable domain (rest looked up from reference TRBV7-9 and TRBJ1-1): DTGVSQNPRHKITKRGQNVTFRCDPISEHNRLYWYRQTLGQGPEFLTYFQNEAQLEKSRLLSDRFSAERPKGSFSTLEIQRTEQGDSAMYLCASSLGGQGIEAFFGQGTRLTVV.

CDR3 sequence (DNA): TGTGCCAGCAGATCTCAAACAGGGGGCGGCTATGGCTACACCTTC. This encodes CASRSQTGGGYGYTF. The chain has TRBV28 and TRBJ1-2; 9 nucleotides match TRBD1. Germline-derived CDR1 and CDR2 are MDHEN and SYDVKM. The J segment lost 4 bases and the V segment lost 6 bases, leaving 9 bases of the junction unmatched. CDR3 size: 15 residues.

In its sample, this clone was seen once. This chain connects TRBV5-1 to TRBJ2-5, with TRBD2 matching 11 bases. CDR1 and CDR2 from the germline V gene are SGHRS and YFSETQ. The CDR3 is 15 residues long. J was trimmed by 2 bases and V by 1 base; bases with no gene match: 1. This chain's CDR3 is CASSLTSGRQETQYF. CDR3 nucleotide sequence: TGCGCCAGCAGCTTGACTAGCGGGAGACAAGAGACCCAGTACTTC.

J is TRBJ2-1 and V is TRBV29-1; the match to TRBD2 covers 10 bases. The V gene's germline CDR1 is SQVTM and CDR2 ANQGSEA. Trimming took 3 bases from V and 7 from J; bases not matched to a gene: 9. CDR3 length equals 15 residues. DNA of the CDR3: TGCAGCGTTGATCCCCCATTAGCGGGGGGAAATGAGCAGTTCTTC. It is translated as CSVDPPLAGGNEQFF.

The CDR3 loop is CASTGVYNSPLHF. The CDR3 nucleotides read TGTGCCAGCACCGGGGTCTATAATTCACCCCTCCACTTT. The rearrangement links TRBV6-5 to TRBJ1-6, with D unclear. The CDR3 sequence is 13 residues long. V was clipped by 7 bases and J by 3 bases, with 7 bases between them. CDR1 is MNHEY, CDR2 SVGAGI, per germline.

Only a few counts were recorded for this clone. The chain recombines TRBV29-1 with TRBJ2-7, with 13 bases fitting TRBD2. The CDR3 is made up of 15 amino acids. Germline values: CDR1 SQVTM, CDR2 ANQGSEA. Trimming cost V 5 bases and J 6 bases; bases outside gene matches: 10. CDR3 sequence (DNA): TGCAGCGTTTCCGGACTAGCGGGAGCTCTCAGCGAGCAGTACTTC. Translation gives CSVSGLAGALSEQYF.

The chain employs TRBV11-2 and TRBJ1-2; D is unresolved. The germline gives CDR1 SGHAT, CDR2 FQNNGV. The CDR3 has 14 residues. V lost 1 base and J 0 bases, leaving 6 bases between the germline ends. The CDR3 nucleotides read TGTGCCAGCAGCTTAGTCGGGGCTAACTATGGCTACACCTTC. This encodes CASSLVGANYGYTF.

The genes are TRBV5-1 and TRBJ2-2; perhaps TRBD2 as D (5 bases). V lost 0 bases and J lost 2, with 8 bases in between. CDR3 size: 15 residues. CDR1 and CDR2 (germline): SGHRS, YFSETQ. CDR3 in amino acids: CASSLAGGNTGELFF. For the CDR3, the DNA is TGCGCCAGCAGCTTGGCCGGAGGTAACACCGGGGAGCTGTTTTTT.

The chain is built from TRBV2 and TRBJ1-3; maybe TRBD1 (5 bases). CDR3 length: 15 residues. The V gene's germline CDR1 is SNHLY and CDR2 FYNNEI. The V and J ends lost 8 bases and 0 bases respectively, with 14 bases between them. CDR3 DNA: TGTGCCAGCTTGGAAGGGGTGAGCTCTGGAAACACCATATATTTT. Protein sequence: CASLEGVSSGNTIYF.

The V call is TRBV7-2, the J call TRBJ2-1, with a tentative D call TRBD2 (5 bases). Trimming cost V 5 bases and J 6 bases, with 17 bases left between them. The CDR3 covers 15 residues. Germline values: CDR1 SGHTA, CDR2 FQGNSA. The CDR3 loop reads CASSTSPGMGNEQFF. The CDR3 coding sequence is TGTGCCAGCAGCACCAGTCCGGGAATGGGCAATGAGCAGTTCTTC.

The chain employs TRBV6-5 and TRBJ2-7, with 7 bases lining up with TRBD2. Trimming at V came to 6 bases and at J to 9 bases, leaving 8 bases not matched to a gene. Germline V CDR1 and CDR2: MNHEY, SVGAGI. The CDR3 has 12 residues. The CDR3 loop reads CASRSAGEGQYF. The CDR3 bases are TGTGCCAGCAGGTCGGCGGGGGAGGGGCAGTACTTC.

This clone was seen more than once but under ten times. This same CDR3 is encoded by further DNA sequences in the sample. The chain employs TRBV25-1 and TRBJ2-7; TRBD1 matches 7 bases. This CDR3 is 12 amino acids long. With V trimmed by 6 bases and J by 4 bases, 3 bases remained unmatched. CDR1 and CDR2 from the germline V gene are MGHDK and SYGVNS. The chain's CDR3 is CASSLTGYEQYF. DNA of the CDR3: TGTGCCAGCAGCTTGACAGGGTACGAGCAGTACTTC.

The chain joins TRBV7-8 to TRBJ2-3; the match to TRBD2 covers 8 bases. The V segment lost 6 bases and the J segment 3 bases; nucleotides outside the gene matches: 2. The CDR3 runs 13 residues. CDR1 SGHVS and CDR2 FQNEAQ come from the germline V gene. The CDR3 reads CASRVAGTDTQYF. The CDR3 DNA sequence: TGTGCCAGCAGGGTAGCGGGAACAGATACGCAGTATTTT.

V gene TRBV2 combines with J gene TRBJ1-6; perhaps TRBD1 as D (6 bases). This CDR3 comprises 16 residues. The germline V gene encodes CDR1 SNHLY and CDR2 FYNNEI. Trimming stripped 5 bases from V and 8 bases from J, with 19 bases between. The DNA of the CDR3 is TGTGCCAGCAGTCGGGAAGTAGCAGGGGATTATTCACCCCTCCACTTT. Translating it yields CASSREVAGDYSPLHF.

This clone is a singleton in its sample. The V and J genes are TRBV9 and TRBJ2-2; 8 bases agree with TRBD2. The trim removed 3 bases at V and 7 bases at J, leaving 11 bases unmatched. Germline V lookup: CDR1 SGDLS, CDR2 YYNGEE. CDR3 length: 16 residues. CDR3 in DNA: TGTGCCAGCAGCGCTCCGGGCGGGAGGACTGGCGGGGAGCTGTTTTTT. Translating it yields CASSAPGGRTGGELFF. Full variable domain (outside the CDR3, taken from reference TRBV9 and TRBJ2-2): DSGVTQTPKHLITATGQRVTLRCSPRSGDLSVYWYQQSLDQGLQFLIQYYNGEERAKGNILERFSAQQFPDLHSELNLSSLELGDSALYFCASSAPGGRTGGELFFGEGSRLTVL.

The CDR3 here is CASSWPGSSYEQYF. The CDR3 DNA follows: TGTGCCAGCAGTTGGCCGGGGAGCTCCTACGAGCAGTACTTC. The chain uses TRBV6-6 and TRBJ2-7, with a weak D call TRBD2 (5 bases). V was trimmed by 4 bases and J by 0 bases, leaving 10 bases between them. Germline CDR1 MNHNY, CDR2 SVGAGI (reference sequence). This CDR3 spans 14 amino acids.

The V gene is TRBV5-8, the J gene TRBJ1-5, with 8 positions matching TRBD1. Trimming cost V 3 bases and J 5 bases; bases outside gene matches: 4. The CDR3 covers 14 residues. CDR1 and CDR2 (germline): SGHTS, YDEGEE. The CDR3 reads CASSSGTGYQPQHF. The CDR3 DNA reads TGTGCCAGCAGCTCCGGGACAGGATATCAGCCCCAGCATTTT.

This chain connects TRBV11-2 to TRBJ2-5; TRBD1 matches at 9 bases. This CDR3 spans 14 amino acids. Germline V gives CDR1 SGHAT, CDR2 FQNNGV. Trimming removed 6 bases from V and 1 base from J; junction bases left unmatched: 3. The CDR3 nucleotides read TGTGCCAGCAGTTGGACAGGGGCCCAAGAGACCCAGTACTTC. Translation gives CASSWTGAQETQYF.

The chain uses TRBV7-6 and TRBJ2-1, with D maybe TRBD1 (5 bases). Germline V gives CDR1 SGHVS, CDR2 FNYEAQ. The V end lost 1 base, the J end lost 3 bases, and 7 bases lay between the germline ends. CDR3 length: 14 residues. DNA for the CDR3: TGTGCCAGCAGCTTAGGGGGCAGCTACAATGAGCAGTTCTTC. This translates into CASSLGGSYNEQFF.

V is TRBV5-1 and J is TRBJ1-2; no firm D call. The CDR3 sequence is 15 residues long. The germline gives CDR1 SGHRS, CDR2 YFSETQ. V was shortened by 0 bases and J by 8 bases, with 17 bases between the two germline ends. CDR3 in amino acids: CASSLEDGVPGGYTF. The DNA of the CDR3 is TGCGCCAGCAGCTTGGAAGATGGGGTCCCGGGGGGCTACACCTTC.

The V call is TRBV19, the J call TRBJ1-2; the match to TRBD1 covers 10 bases. V lost 6 bases to trimming and J lost 0 bases; unmatched junction nucleotides: 10. This CDR3 has 17 residues. Germline lookup yields CDR1 LNHDA and CDR2 SQIVND (reference sequence). CDR3 nucleotide sequence: TGTGCCAGTAGCCTATCGATTGGACAGGGGGCTAACTATGGCTACACCTTC. Protein product: CASSLSIGQGANYGYTF.

The J gene is TRBJ1-6, the V gene TRBV19; D remains ambiguous. V gave up 3 bases and J gave up 6 bases, with 6 bases separating them. The length of the CDR3 is 13 residues. Looked up from germline, CDR1 is LNHDA and CDR2 is SQIVND (reference sequence). CDR3 region: CASSMRSNSPLHF. The CDR3 bases are TGTGCCAGTAGTATGAGGAGTAATTCACCCCTCCACTTT.

The genes are TRBV27 and TRBJ2-7; unclear D gene. Germline lookup yields CDR1 MNHEY and CDR2 SMNVEV (reference sequence). The CDR3 is 14 residues long. V lost 5 bases and J 0 bases, leaving 11 bases between the germline ends. The DNA for the CDR3 is TGTGCCAGCAGTAGAGGTAGTAGCTCCTACGAGCAGTACTTC. Protein sequence: CASSRGSSSYEQYF.

The chain recombines TRBV10-3 with TRBJ2-5; the match to TRBD2 covers 9 bases. Unmatched junction bases numbered 5, after V lost 4 bases and J lost 2 bases. The V gene's germline CDR1 is ENHRY and CDR2 SYGVKD. CDR3 length equals 15 residues. CDR3 protein: CAISARLAGQETQYF. The CDR3 nucleotides read TGTGCCATCAGTGCGCGGCTAGCGGGGCAAGAGACCCAGTACTTC.

The chain is built from TRBV7-2 and TRBJ2-1; D uncertain. The CDR3 totals 13 residues. Germline CDR1 and CDR2: SGHTA and FQGNSA. V lost 5 bases and J 7 bases, leaving 12 bases between the germline ends. The CDR3 bases are TGTGCCAGCAGCACCCCGCCCACTAATGAGCAGTTCTTC. As protein: CASSTPPTNEQFF.

The chain has TRBV5-1 and TRBJ2-3; 7 bases are shared with TRBD2. CDR1 SGHRS and CDR2 YFSETQ come from the germline V gene. After removal of 0 bases from V and 2 bases from J, the junction contained 3 bases not matched to a gene. This CDR3 comprises 15 residues. CDR3: CASSLDLADTDTQYF. Written as DNA, the CDR3 is TGCGCCAGCAGCTTGGATCTAGCGGACACAGATACGCAGTATTTT. The variable domain in full, with the rest retrieved from reference TRBV5-1 and TRBJ2-3, is KAGVTQTPRYLIKTRGQQVTLSCSPISGHRSVSWYQQTPGQGLQFLFEYFSETQRNKGNFPGRFSGRQFSNSRSEMNVSTLELGDSALYLCASSLDLADTDTQYFGPGTRLTVL.

The V gene is TRBV4-1, the J gene TRBJ1-2; maybe TRBD1 (5 bases). Trimming took 4 bases from V and 0 from J, leaving 9 bases between them. The CDR3 runs 14 residues. CDR1 is MGHRA, CDR2 YSYEKL, per germline. Here the CDR3 reads CASSRPGTNYGYTF. The DNA of the CDR3 is TGCGCCAGCAGCCGTCCAGGGACTAACTATGGCTACACCTTC.